This is a list of T cell receptor beta chains from one sample in a study of control samples from healthy donors and cancer patients. This table comes from immunoSEQ multiplex PCR, and its TCRdb copy is limited to in-frame clones, with some not included. The data show some 130,000 clones, with around 90% seen just once and around 11% held by the top ten. What was sequenced was blood. Receptor source: a man aged 30 to 39 in good health. The CDR3 runs from the conserved cysteine through the conserved F or W. Clone size is given for some rows only: seen once, a few or many times, or a class if the clone is expanded.

cdr3_length: 16; v_call: TRBV28; j_call: TRBJ1-1; clone_size: NA; cdr3_aa: CASPPRRQIKNTEAFF
cdr3_length: 15; v_call: TRBV4-3; j_call: TRBJ1-5; clone_size: NA; cdr3_aa: CASSQEWGSNQPQHF
cdr3_length: 16; v_call: TRBV28; j_call: TRBJ2-1; clone_size: NA; cdr3_aa: CASSLLPGLADNEQFF
cdr3_length: 14; v_call: TRBV6-5; j_call: TRBJ1-2; clone_size: once; cdr3_aa: CASSYSTGVYGYTF
cdr3_length: 13; v_call: TRBV3-1/TRBV3-2; j_call: TRBJ1-4; clone_size: NA; cdr3_aa: CASRGQTNEKLFF
cdr3_length: 14; v_call: TRBV7-2; j_call: TRBJ1-4; clone_size: once; cdr3_aa: CASSLDGGGEKLFF
cdr3_length: 17; v_call: TRBV28; j_call: TRBJ1-1; clone_size: NA; cdr3_aa: CASNAPGGARFFTEAFF
cdr3_length: 15; v_call: TRBV5-6; j_call: TRBJ2-1; clone_size: NA; cdr3_aa: CASTYKSEVLGEQFF
cdr3_length: 14; v_call: TRBV28; j_call: TRBJ1-2; clone_size: NA; cdr3_aa: CASSRPGSARGYTF
cdr3_length: 16; v_call: TRBV2; j_call: TRBJ2-6; clone_size: NA; cdr3_aa: CASKGTTFSGANVLTF
cdr3_length: 14; v_call: TRBV29-1; j_call: TRBJ2-5; clone_size: NA; cdr3_aa: CSVAIAGPQETQYF
cdr3_length: 14; v_call: TRBV15; j_call: TRBJ2-6; clone_size: NA; cdr3_aa: CATSRDFGANVLTF
cdr3_length: 12; v_call: TRBV10-1; j_call: TRBJ2-7; clone_size: NA; cdr3_aa: CASEGRSYEQYF
cdr3_length: 17; v_call: TRBV3-1/TRBV3-2; j_call: TRBJ2-3; clone_size: NA; cdr3_aa: CASSTHTSGSVADTQYF
cdr3_length: 15; v_call: TRBV6-5; j_call: TRBJ2-5; clone_size: NA; cdr3_aa: CAITGGTSAWRAQYF
cdr3_length: 11; v_call: TRBV2; j_call: TRBJ2-1; clone_size: NA; cdr3_aa: CASSEVNEQFF
cdr3_length: 16; v_call: TRBV7-8; j_call: TRBJ1-4; clone_size: NA; cdr3_aa: CASSLGGATVNEKLFF
cdr3_length: 12; v_call: TRBV2; j_call: TRBJ2-3; clone_size: NA; cdr3_aa: CATRKDTDTQYF
cdr3_length: 12; v_call: TRBV7-2; j_call: TRBJ1-1; clone_size: NA; cdr3_aa: CASSLESTEAFF
cdr3_length: 21; v_call: TRBV27; j_call: TRBJ2-1; clone_size: NA; cdr3_aa: CASSFFRTSGLAGGRTNEQFF
cdr3_length: 15; v_call: TRBV19; j_call: TRBJ2-1; clone_size: NA; cdr3_aa: CASRREAGKFHEQFF
cdr3_length: 13; v_call: TRBV30; j_call: TRBJ1-5; clone_size: NA; cdr3_aa: CAWSVGGDQPQHF
cdr3_length: 13; v_call: TRBV27; j_call: TRBJ1-2; clone_size: once; cdr3_aa: CASSSSISYGYTF
cdr3_length: 14; v_call: TRBV2; j_call: TRBJ2-3; clone_size: NA; cdr3_aa: CASTSGTSTDTQYF
cdr3_length: 15; v_call: TRBV5-1; j_call: TRBJ1-1; clone_size: NA; cdr3_aa: CASSPWTGMNPEAFF
cdr3_length: 15; v_call: TRBV6-4; j_call: TRBJ2-3; clone_size: NA; cdr3_aa: CASSEIVGSPDTQYF
cdr3_length: 15; v_call: TRBV10-3; j_call: TRBJ2-1; clone_size: NA; cdr3_aa: CAISESGALSAEQFF
cdr3_length: 15; v_call: TRBV7-2; j_call: TRBJ2-5; clone_size: NA; cdr3_aa: CASSLTWLAGETQYF
cdr3_length: 12; v_call: TRBV28; j_call: TRBJ1-2; clone_size: NA; cdr3_aa: CASTQIPYGYTF
cdr3_length: 15; v_call: TRBV5-4; j_call: TRBJ2-1; clone_size: once; cdr3_aa: CASSLGQGAGSEQFF
cdr3_length: 14; v_call: TRBV3-1/TRBV3-2; j_call: TRBJ2-7; clone_size: NA; cdr3_aa: CASSQGPDPSLQYF
cdr3_length: 15; v_call: TRBV7-3; j_call: TRBJ1-2; clone_size: once; cdr3_aa: CASSYRDRGVAGYTF
cdr3_length: 15; v_call: TRBV18; j_call: TRBJ1-1; clone_size: NA; cdr3_aa: CASSPSGVPSAEAFF
cdr3_length: 16; v_call: TRBV24-1; j_call: TRBJ1-4; clone_size: NA; cdr3_aa: CATSDPGTLGAEKLFF
cdr3_length: 12; v_call: TRBV7-2; j_call: TRBJ2-7; clone_size: NA; cdr3_aa: CASSLDFAEQYF
cdr3_length: 15; v_call: TRBV7-8; j_call: TRBJ1-4; clone_size: NA; cdr3_aa: CASSSRQTDNEKLFF
cdr3_length: 17; v_call: TRBV4-1; j_call: TRBJ2-1; clone_size: NA; cdr3_aa: CASSQDIGSVTYNEQFF
cdr3_length: 17; v_call: TRBV6-6; j_call: TRBJ2-2; clone_size: NA; cdr3_aa: CASSPQTSGVFTGELFF
cdr3_length: 13; v_call: TRBV19; j_call: TRBJ1-2; clone_size: NA; cdr3_aa: CASSFHPSRGYTF
cdr3_length: 14; v_call: TRBV11-2; j_call: TRBJ2-1; clone_size: NA; cdr3_aa: CASSLVLNYNEQFF
cdr3_length: 12; v_call: TRBV5-4; j_call: TRBJ1-1; clone_size: NA; cdr3_aa: CASSLSGTEAFF
cdr3_length: 17; v_call: TRBV30; j_call: TRBJ2-3; clone_size: once; cdr3_aa: CAWSVYGGGTSTDTQYF
cdr3_length: 14; v_call: TRBV19; j_call: TRBJ1-2; clone_size: once; cdr3_aa: CASLRAGTNYGYTF
cdr3_length: 17; v_call: TRBV24-1; j_call: TRBJ2-2; clone_size: NA; cdr3_aa: CATSDSGLAGGTGELFF
cdr3_length: 13; v_call: TRBV11-3; j_call: TRBJ2-7; clone_size: NA; cdr3_aa: CASSWRDGHEQYF
cdr3_length: 13; v_call: TRBV7-2; j_call: TRBJ2-2; clone_size: NA; cdr3_aa: CASRLPVAGELFF
cdr3_length: 16; v_call: TRBV4-2; j_call: TRBJ2-1; clone_size: NA; cdr3_aa: CASSQGQGGIYNEQFF
cdr3_length: 14; v_call: TRBV28; j_call: TRBJ1-6; clone_size: NA; cdr3_aa: CASSFSLPNSPLHF
cdr3_length: 16; v_call: TRBV6-1; j_call: TRBJ2-3; clone_size: NA; cdr3_aa: CASSEALAGSTDTQYF
cdr3_length: 9; v_call: TRBV4-1; j_call: TRBJ2-1; clone_size: NA; cdr3_aa: CASKNEQFF
cdr3_length: 14; v_call: TRBV6-4; j_call: TRBJ2-6; clone_size: NA; cdr3_aa: CASSKSSGANVLTF
cdr3_length: 16; v_call: TRBV7-2; j_call: TRBJ2-7; clone_size: NA; cdr3_aa: CASSSSAGLAGYEQYF
cdr3_length: 14; v_call: TRBV7-8; j_call: TRBJ1-2; clone_size: NA; cdr3_aa: CASSLGSGPYGYTF
cdr3_length: 17; v_call: TRBV5-4; j_call: TRBJ2-5; clone_size: NA; cdr3_aa: CASSQPGGAGVKETQYF
cdr3_length: 16; v_call: TRBV3-1/TRBV3-2; j_call: TRBJ1-4; clone_size: NA; cdr3_aa: CASSQEGFGIAEKLFF
cdr3_length: 16; v_call: TRBV7-9; j_call: TRBJ1-3; clone_size: NA; cdr3_aa: CASSSSAVSSGNTIYF
cdr3_length: 15; v_call: TRBV21-1; j_call: TRBJ1-1; clone_size: NA; cdr3_aa: CASSKEGKKNTEAFF
cdr3_length: 14; v_call: TRBV7-2; j_call: TRBJ2-1; clone_size: once; cdr3_aa: CASSFRREAHEQFF
cdr3_length: 14; v_call: TRBV27; j_call: TRBJ1-2; clone_size: NA; cdr3_aa: CASTTSTGSDGYTF